This TCR beta chain was sequenced during a study of blood T cell repertoires in COVID-19. Study details: The origin of the acute and convalescent COVID-19 samples was the United States, Italy and Spain. Sources were T cells, B-cell-depleted T cells, or PBMCs; the material itself was cDNA or gDNA.

In the original processing: Amplification with reference gene primers provided the estimates of nucleated cell counts. The method was immunoSEQ multiplex PCR; TCRdb's version includes in-frame clones alone and lacks a portion of them. Clone size and V and J calls were adopted from that table, with D and trimming inferred from the DNA. The sample includes some 75,000 clones, 65% to 90% of them seen just once. The Seattle patients, enrolled during active infection, were followed longitudinally. Trimming pared 2 bases from V and 4 bases from J, leaving 12 bases between. Germline V gene sequence: CDR1 MNHNS, CDR2 SASEGT. The CDR3 is 15 amino acids.

Sequences were obtained from peripheral blood. This TCR came from an elderly man with COVID-19, enrolled during active disease. The V call is TRBV6-1, the J call TRBJ1-5; D is unresolved. The CDR3 spells CASSESPGENQPQHF. The CDR3, as DNA: TGTGCCAGCAGTGAATCCCCCGGGGAAAATCAGCCCCAGCATTTT.